This T cell receptor (beta chain) appears in the sequencing data of a study of PD-1 blockade in classical Hodgkin lymphoma. Study outcomes and limitations: The authors have not defined what causes the repertoire differences, possibly disease activity or prior therapy.

The method was immunoSEQ multiplex PCR; TCRdb's version includes in-frame clones alone and lacks a portion of them. The sample has some 30,000 clones, around 84% seen once. Time point denoted: cycle 4 day 1 (C4D1), after around six weeks of nivolumab. Each patient relapsed following autologous stem cell transplantation, and prior brentuximab vedotin exposure differed. It was by magnetic negative selection that CD4+ T cells were purified from thawed PBMCs. On this clone: As yet, its antigen is unknown.

Trimming at V came to 1 base and at J to 4 bases, leaving 2 bases not matched to a gene. In germline, CDR1 is SGHKS, CDR2 YYEKEE (reference sequence). This CDR3 spans 15 amino acids. The origin of this receptor is a human donor with classical Hodgkin lymphoma. Source: CD4+ T cells from blood, taken before the fourth cycle of nivolumab. This sequence joins TRBV5-5 and TRBJ2-5; TRBD2 agrees at 12 bases. The CDR3 sequence: CASSLPSGGAETQYF. In DNA, the CDR3 is TGTGCCAGCAGCTTGCCTAGCGGGGGGGCAGAGACCCAGTACTTC.